This TCR beta chain was profiled in a study of shared clonotypes between healthy human individuals. Study in general: Each donor contributed plates that comprised three CD4 naive, three CD4 memory, two CD8 naive and one CD8 memory.

As regards this clone: No antigen is known for it.

An assay was performed, and its level was deep. The authors distributed each subset's genomic DNA evenly over several immunoSEQ plates. The data were produced by immunoSEQ multiplex PCR, yet TCRdb's version contains in-frame clones alone and is incomplete. The sample consists of millions of clones, just over 90% of them appearing once. Broader study findings: Richness estimates generally favored naive over memory subsets.

The V and J ends lost 2 bases and 1 base, in that order; junction bases with no gene match: 11. Germline V gene sequence: CDR1 SGHDT, CDR2 YYEEEE. The CDR3 runs to 17 residues. Sequenced input: naive CD4+ T cells sorted from blood. The subset here: CD45RA+ positively selected. The source of this sequence is a man aged 18 to 29 in good health. The rearrangement joins TRBV5-6 to TRBJ1-2; 7 positions agree with TRBD1. CDR3 DNA: TGTGCCAGCAGCTTCCTCTCCGGGACAGAGATTAACTATGGCTACACCTTC. It codes for CASSFLSGTEINYGYTF.